This T cell receptor (beta chain) was obtained from a study of tumor and adjacent non-tumor tissue in lung cancer. The wider study: On average, productive TCRbeta reads reached some 4.4 million per sample.

A note on this clonotype: The antigen is not known.

No cell sorting was done before RNA was extracted from the tissue. More than 3 cm separated this lung sample from the edge of the tumor. Donors were chemotherapy-naive, newly diagnosed lung cancer surgical patients in China, August–late 2014. CDR1 is DFQATT, CDR2 SNEGSKA, per germline (reference sequence). V lost 6 bases and J lost 4; bases outside the gene matches: 8. The CDR3 runs to 14 residues. Study-level results: Significantly higher TCR diversity was found in tumor than normal lung.

The library came from three nested PCR rounds adapted from ARM-PCR protocols. Via MiXCR, TCRdb re-called the multiplex PCR reads, giving one row per CDR3 protein. This table holds some 68,000 distinct CDR3 sequences, about 77% found once. V gene TRBV20-1 combines with J gene TRBJ2-2; 7 bases line up with TRBD2. Sequencing was carried out using distant non-tumor lung tissue. This sequence originates from a man aged 55 to 70 with non-small cell lung cancer. The CDR3 DNA reads TGCAGTGCACATATCCAGCGGGGCACCGGGGAGCTGTTTTTT. It translates to CSAHIQRGTGELFF.